The T cell receptor beta chain under discussion was sequenced for a study of CD8+ T cells in alopecia areata. Study in general: Roughly 6-10-week-old female C3H/HeJ mice were grafted with skin from spontaneously alopecic approximately 6-12-month-old C3H/HeJ graft donors.

The sample holds many counts of this clone. The germline and genes are mouse ones. The read ends 4 residues before the CDR3 terminus; that terminus is restored from the germline J gene. Germline-derived CDR1 and CDR2 are NSQYPW and LRSPGD (reference sequence). The V segment lost 0 bases and the J segment 3 bases; nucleotides outside the gene matches: 0. This CDR3 region has 14 residues. As the sequencing template, cDNA was produced by extracting RNA and reverse transcribing it. Profiled with immunoSEQ multiplex PCR; TCRdb holds only in-frame clones, not every one. Sampling found more than 90,000 clones, none seen once.

The clonotype comes from a C3H/HeJ mouse with alopecia areata. The strain's MHC haplotype is H2-k. V is TRBV1 and J is TRBJ1-2; TRBD1 agrees at 8 bases. Sample: lesional skin. Incomplete CDR3 DNA: TGCACCTGCAGTGCAGAGGGACAGGACTCC. Translating it yields CTCSAEGQDS. The whole CDR3 region reads CTCSAEGQDSDYTF.